The text below deals with one T cell receptor (beta chain). Its antigen remains unknown. Profiling relied on immunoSEQ multiplex PCR, and the TCRdb table lists in-frame clones only, not all of them. The table has approximately 110,000 clones, about 87% seen once. Germline-derived CDR1 and CDR2 are MDHEN and SYDVKM. The CDR3 has 14 amino acids. The V gene lost 8 bases and the J gene lost 1 base, with 14 bases spanning the gap. The data stem from a study of identifying expanded T cells in peripheral blood. Study-level findings and limits: Across healthy donors, higher total template counts meant significantly greater approximately 2-week count variance. Roughly 1.1 clones differed between technical replicates, versus about 17 and 20 over time.

The V and J genes are TRBV28 and TRBJ1-2; weak D call: TRBD1 (6 bases). The sequence came from a person aged 18 to 70 in good health. Sequenced material: blood. The CDR3 coding sequence is TGTGCCAGCTTGGGGGCAGATGGTAACTATGGCTACACCTTC. Translated: CASLGADGNYGYTF.